Following are 22 T cell receptor beta chains from one sample sequenced in a study of T cells in Graves' hyperthyroidism and ophthalmopathy. RNA transcripts were the template for amplifying TCR beta CDR3 regions. With the HTBI primer set, the TCR CDR3 went through a first round of RT-PCR. Each CDR3 protein is one row after TCRdb ran MiXCR on the multiplex PCR reads. The table shows about 590,000 distinct CDR3 sequences, with around 16% occurring only once. The source material was blood. The receptors stem from a woman in her 30s with Graves' hyperthyroidism.

There are many counts of this clonotype. This sequence joins TRBV18 and TRBJ2-1; TRBD2 matches 10 bases. From germline, CDR1 is KGHSH and CDR2 LQKENI. The CDR3 is 16 residues long. The junction had 7 bases not matched to a gene; V was cut back by 1 base and J by 7 bases. The CDR3 loop reads CASSPRLLAGYNEQFF. For the CDR3, the DNA is TGTGCCAGCTCACCACGGCTACTAGCGGGATATAATGAGCAGTTCTTC.

The CDR3 sequence: CATSHDGKLFF. CDR3 DNA: TGTGCCACCAGTCATGACGGAAAACTGTTTTTT. The rearrangement links TRBV24-1 to TRBJ1-4; D unclear. Trimming shortened V by 6 bases and J by 10 bases, and 8 bases separated the two germline ends. The length of the CDR3 is 11 residues. Germline assignment: CDR1 KGHDR and CDR2 SFDVKD.

This clonotype was seen ten or more times. V gene TRBV6-1 combines with J gene TRBJ2-1; a weak D match, TRBD2 (5 bases). This CDR3 is 17 amino acids long. Trimming took 5 bases from V and 4 from J, leaving 21 bases between them. Germline V gives CDR1 MNHNS, CDR2 SASEGT. DNA for the CDR3: TGTGCCAGCAGTTACGATCCGGGAATGGGTCCGTACAATGAGCAGTTCTTC. Translated, it gives CASSYDPGMGPYNEQFF.

The chain joins TRBV6-1 to TRBJ1-1; D might be TRBD1 (6 bases). This CDR3 has 13 residues. The germline V gene encodes CDR1 MNHNS and CDR2 SASEGT. Trimming removed 11 bases from V and 2 bases from J, with 15 bases in between. The CDR3 DNA is TGTGCCGTCGAGGGGGACTATAACACTGAAGCTTTCTTT. Translation gives CAVEGDYNTEAFF.

This clonotype was detected many times. V and J are TRBV6-1 and TRBJ1-5, with D possibly TRBD1 on 5 matching bases. V was shortened by 6 bases and J by 4 bases, with 19 bases between the two germline ends. This CDR3 is 16 amino acids long. Germline V gives CDR1 MNHNS, CDR2 SASEGT. The chain's CDR3 is CASRPPGVPWNQPQHF. DNA of the CDR3: TGTGCCAGCAGACCCCCGGGGGTCCCGTGGAATCAGCCCCAGCATTTT.

This clonotype was observed at least ten times. The chain carries TRBV29-1 and TRBJ2-1, with a weak D call TRBD1 (6 bases). The ends were cut back, 4 bases at V and 10 bases at J, with 11 bases in the middle. Germline CDR1 is SQVTM and CDR2 is ANQGSEA. The CDR3 length is 11 residues. CDR3 coding DNA: TGCAGCGTTGTTCCCGGGACAGAGCAGTTCTTC. This translates into CSVVPGTEQFF.

This clonotype was counted many times. This rearrangement joins TRBV30 to TRBJ1-2; no clear D. The CDR3 spans 11 residues. The germline V gene has CDR1 GTSNPN and CDR2 SVGIG (reference sequence). With 4 bases removed from V and 4 bases from J, the gap between germline ends came to 7 bases. The CDR3 DNA is TGTGCCTGGACCCGCCCCTATGGCTACACCTTC. This gives the protein CAWTRPYGYTF. The full variable domain, completed using reference TRBV30 and TRBJ1-2, is SQTIHQWPATLVQPVGSPLSLECTVEGTSNPNLYWYRQAAGRGLQLLFYSVGIGQISSEVPQNLSASRPQDRQFILSSKKLLLSDSGFYLCAWTRPYGYTFGSGTRLTVV.

The J gene is TRBJ1-6, the V gene TRBV9; 7 nucleotides align to TRBD1. This CDR3 is 14 amino acids long. CDR1 and CDR2 (germline): SGDLS, YYNGEE. After removal of 3 bases from V and 5 bases from J, the junction contained 2 bases not matched to a gene. CDR3 sequence: CASSEGTDNSPLHF. The DNA for the CDR3 is TGTGCCAGCAGCGAAGGGACAGATAATTCACCCCTCCACTTT.

The sample holds a few counts of this clonotype. The germline gene is not matched at one end of the junction; a read error may be the cause. This chain connects TRBV18 to TRBJ2-1, with unresolved D. The CDR3 sequence is 14 residues long. Germline assignment: CDR1 KGHSH and CDR2 LQKENI. The CDR3 DNA reads TGTGCCAGCTCACTCGGGTTGGGGAACAATAAGCAGTTCTTC. Translation: CASSLGLGNNKQFF. The full variable domain, completed using reference TRBV18 and TRBJ2-1, is NAGVMQNPRHLVRRRGQEARLRCSPMKGHSHVYWYRQLPEEGLKFMVYLQKENIIDESGMPKERFSAEFPKEGPSILRIQQVVRGDSAAYFCASSLGLGNNKQFFGPGTRLTVL.

The V and J genes are TRBV5-6 and TRBJ1-1, with D possibly matching TRBD1 (6 bases). Looked up from germline, CDR1 is SGHDT and CDR2 is YYEEEE. The ends were cut back, 1 base at V and 3 bases at J, with 7 bases in the middle. The CDR3 is made up of 13 amino acids. The CDR3 DNA sequence: TGTGCCAGCAGCTTGACAGGGCACACTGAAGCTTTCTTT. It yields the protein CASSLTGHTEAFF.

This clonotype was counted at least ten times. In nucleotides, the CDR3 is TGTGCCAGCAGTTCCCCCAGCGGGAGTAGGAATGAGCAGTTCTTC. Protein sequence: CASSSPSGSRNEQFF. The rearrangement joins TRBV28 to TRBJ2-1, with TRBD2 identical over 8 bases. The V segment lost 4 bases and the J segment 7 bases; nucleotides outside the gene matches: 9. Germline lookup yields CDR1 MDHEN and CDR2 SYDVKM. The CDR3 has 15 amino acids. Full variable domain (rest looked up from reference TRBV28 and TRBJ2-1): DVKVTQSSRYLVKRTGEKVFLECVQDMDHENMFWYRQDPGLGLRLIYFSYDVKMKEKGDIPEGYSVSREKKERFSLILESASTNQTSMYLCASSSPSGSRNEQFFGPGTRLTVL.

This clonotype was counted ten times or more. J is TRBJ1-1 and V is TRBV15, with D possibly matching TRBD1 (6 bases). V lost 3 bases and J lost 3, with 23 bases in between. Germline CDR1 reads LNHNV; CDR2 reads YYDKDF (reference sequence). The CDR3 is 18 residues long. The CDR3 DNA reads as TGTGCCACCAGCAGGGGCGCTTGGGGGGGCGGAGTGGACACTGAAGCTTTCTTT. It yields the protein CATSRGAWGGGVDTEAFF. Combining the CDR3 with reference TRBV15 and TRBJ1-1 gives the whole variable domain DAMVIQNPRYQVTQFGKPVTLSCSQTLNHNVMYWYQQKSSQAPKLLFHYYDKDFNNEADTPDNFQSRRPNTSFCFLDIRSPGLGDTAMYLCATSRGAWGGGVDTEAFFGQGTRLTVV.

This clonotype was seen at least ten times. The chain couples TRBV5-1 to TRBJ2-2; 9 bases align to TRBD1. The CDR3 extends over 14 amino acids. Germline assignment: CDR1 SGHRS and CDR2 YFSETQ. V lost 4 bases to trimming and J lost 3 bases; unmatched junction nucleotides: 1. The CDR3 reads CASSRTGDTGELFF. The CDR3 region has the DNA TGCGCCAGCAGCAGGACAGGGGACACCGGGGAGCTGTTTTTT.

This clonotype was seen once. The rearrangement joins TRBV20-1 to TRBJ2-7; 12 positions match TRBD2. Trimming took 3 bases from V and 5 from J; bases not matched to a gene: 8. CDR1 DFQATT and CDR2 SNEGSKA come from the germline V gene (reference sequence). This CDR3 is built from 15 residues. The CDR3 DNA is TGCAGTGCTAGCCTGACTAGCGGGAGTGGGCACGAGCAGTACTTC. Its protein is CSASLTSGSGHEQYF.

This clonotype was observed many times. The CDR3 region has the DNA TGTGCCAGCAGCCGGGACAGGGGGCTCGAGCAGTACTTC. Translation gives CASSRDRGLEQYF. The chain carries TRBV12-3 or TRBV12-4 and TRBJ2-7; 12 bases are a match to TRBD1. The CDR3 has 13 amino acids. The J segment lost 6 bases and the V segment lost 6 bases, leaving 3 bases of the junction unmatched.

This clonotype was seen many times. V usage is TRBV20-1 and J usage is TRBJ1-4; D gene uncertain. This CDR3 region has 12 residues. The germline V gene encodes CDR1 DFQATT and CDR2 SNEGSKA (reference sequence). Trimming took off 2 bases at V and 8 bases at J, with 9 bases between the two ends. The CDR3 region is CSARYVGEKLFF. CDR3 coding DNA: TGCAGTGCTAGATACGTGGGGGAAAAACTGTTTTTT.

This chain connects TRBV6-5 to TRBJ2-7; no clear D. The CDR3 runs to 14 residues. Germline-derived CDR1 and CDR2 are MNHEY and SVGAGI. Trimming left V 2 bases short and J 2 bases short, with 10 bases between. CDR3 DNA sequence: TGTGCCAGCAGTTACGGTCGGGCCGCCTACGAGCAGTACTTC. Protein: CASSYGRAAYEQYF.

This clonotype was recorded many times. The chain couples TRBV3-1 to TRBJ2-5, with unresolved D. This CDR3 is built from 14 residues. The germline V and J ends were trimmed by 1 base and 1 base, with 7 bases remaining between them. CDR1 LGHDT and CDR2 YNNKEL come from the germline V gene (reference sequence). CDR3 region: CASSQAATQETQYF. The DNA for the CDR3 is TGTGCCAGCAGCCAAGCAGCGACCCAAGAGACCCAGTACTTC.

As for this clonotype: A read error may produce the germline difference seen at one junction end. The gene calls are TRBV27 and TRBJ2-1; no clear D. The CDR3 length is 13 residues. Germline values: CDR1 MNHEY, CDR2 SMNVEV (reference sequence). The CDR3 here is CASSLSATNVQFF. The CDR3 bases are TGTGCCAGCAGTTTATCGGCTACCAATGTGCAGTTCTTC.

This clonotype was seen ten or more times. This chain connects TRBV18 to TRBJ2-3; D is possibly TRBD2 (6 bases). From germline, CDR1 is KGHSH and CDR2 LQKENI. This CDR3 region has 15 residues. The V end lost 4 bases, the J end lost 0 bases, and 11 bases lay between the germline ends. The DNA for the CDR3 is TGTGCCAGCTCACAAACTAGCATAAGCACAGATACGCAGTATTTT. Translating it yields CASSQTSISTDTQYF. Full variable domain (remainder filled in from reference TRBV18 and TRBJ2-3): NAGVMQNPRHLVRRRGQEARLRCSPMKGHSHVYWYRQLPEEGLKFMVYLQKENIIDESGMPKERFSAEFPKEGPSILRIQQVVRGDSAAYFCASSQTSISTDTQYFGPGTRLTVL.

About this clonotype itself: At one end the junction does not follow the germline gene, possibly because of a read error. The chain couples TRBV5-1 to TRBJ1-5; D remains ambiguous. Germline-derived CDR1 and CDR2 are SGHRS and YFSETQ. The CDR3 contains 15 residues. The CDR3 coding sequence is TGCGCCAGCAGCTTGCTCGGAAATAGCGATCAGCCCCAGCATTTT. Protein sequence: CASSLLGNSDQPQHF.

The genes are TRBV15 and TRBJ2-3; D not certain. Germline lookup yields CDR1 LNHNV and CDR2 YYDKDF (reference sequence). This CDR3 region has 14 residues. The V and J ends lost 0 bases and 4 bases respectively, with 8 bases between them. The DNA of the CDR3 is TGTGCCACCAGCAGAGATCGGTTTCCAGATACGCAGTATTTT. Its protein is CATSRDRFPDTQYF. Variable domain in full (rest from reference TRBV15 and TRBJ2-3): DAMVIQNPRYQVTQFGKPVTLSCSQTLNHNVMYWYQQKSSQAPKLLFHYYDKDFNNEADTPDNFQSRRPNTSFCFLDIRSPGLGDTAMYLCATSRDRFPDTQYFGPGTRLTVL.